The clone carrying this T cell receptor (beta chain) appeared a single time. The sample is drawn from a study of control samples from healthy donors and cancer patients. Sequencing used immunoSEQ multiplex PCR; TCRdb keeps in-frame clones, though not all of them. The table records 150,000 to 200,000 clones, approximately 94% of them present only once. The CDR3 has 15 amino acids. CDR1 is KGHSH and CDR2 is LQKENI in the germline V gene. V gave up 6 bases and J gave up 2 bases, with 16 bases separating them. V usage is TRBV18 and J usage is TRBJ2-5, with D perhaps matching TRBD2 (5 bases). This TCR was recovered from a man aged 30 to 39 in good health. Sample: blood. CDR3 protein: CASSPDTSRQETQYF. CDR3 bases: TGTGCCAGCTCCCCCGACACTAGTCGGCAAGAGACCCAGTACTTC.